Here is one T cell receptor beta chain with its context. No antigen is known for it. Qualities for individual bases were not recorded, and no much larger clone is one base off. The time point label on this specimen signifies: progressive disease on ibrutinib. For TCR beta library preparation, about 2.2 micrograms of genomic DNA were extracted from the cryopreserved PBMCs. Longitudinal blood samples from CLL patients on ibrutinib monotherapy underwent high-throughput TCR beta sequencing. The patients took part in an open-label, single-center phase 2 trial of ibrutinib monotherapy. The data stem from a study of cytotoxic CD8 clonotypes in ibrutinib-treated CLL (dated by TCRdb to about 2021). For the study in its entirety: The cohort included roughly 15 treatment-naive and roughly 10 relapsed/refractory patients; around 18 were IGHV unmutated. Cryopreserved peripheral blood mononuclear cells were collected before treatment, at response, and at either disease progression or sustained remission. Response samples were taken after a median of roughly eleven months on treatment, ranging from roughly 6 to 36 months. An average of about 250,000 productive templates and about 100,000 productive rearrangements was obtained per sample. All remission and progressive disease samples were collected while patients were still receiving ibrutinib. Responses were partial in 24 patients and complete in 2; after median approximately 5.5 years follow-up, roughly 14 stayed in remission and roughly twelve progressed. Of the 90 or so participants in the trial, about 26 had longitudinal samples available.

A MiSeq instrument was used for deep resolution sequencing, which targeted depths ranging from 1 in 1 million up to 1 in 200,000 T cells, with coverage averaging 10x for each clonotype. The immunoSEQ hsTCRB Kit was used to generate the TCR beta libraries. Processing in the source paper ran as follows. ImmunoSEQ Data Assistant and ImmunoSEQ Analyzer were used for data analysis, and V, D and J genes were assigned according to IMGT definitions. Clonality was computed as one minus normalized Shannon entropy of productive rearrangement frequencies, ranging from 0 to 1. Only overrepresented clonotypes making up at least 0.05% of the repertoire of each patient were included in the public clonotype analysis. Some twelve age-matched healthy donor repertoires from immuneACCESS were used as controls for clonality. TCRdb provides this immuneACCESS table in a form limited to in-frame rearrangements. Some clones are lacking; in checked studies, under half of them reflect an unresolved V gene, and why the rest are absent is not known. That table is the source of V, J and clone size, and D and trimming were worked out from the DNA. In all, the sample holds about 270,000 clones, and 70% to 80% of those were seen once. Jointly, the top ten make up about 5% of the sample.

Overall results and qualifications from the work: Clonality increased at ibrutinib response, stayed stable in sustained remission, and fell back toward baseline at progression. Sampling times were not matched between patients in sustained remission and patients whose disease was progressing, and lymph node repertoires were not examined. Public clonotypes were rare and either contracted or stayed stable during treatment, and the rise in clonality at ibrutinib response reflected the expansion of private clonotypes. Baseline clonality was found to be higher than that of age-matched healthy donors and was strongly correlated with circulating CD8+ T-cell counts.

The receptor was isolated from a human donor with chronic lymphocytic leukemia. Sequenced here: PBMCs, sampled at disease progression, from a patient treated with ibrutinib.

DNA sequence: TGTGCCAGCACATCGGGCCACTCTTACGAGCAGTACTTC. This translates into CASTSGHSYEQYF. Rearrangement joined TRBV13 to TRBJ2-7; no D gene is confidently identified. Via the germline V gene (reference sequence), CDR1 is PRHDT and CDR2 FYEKMQ. Its CDR3 holds 13 amino acids, cysteine through phenylalanine. Only the CDR3 DNA stays, 39 bases, in frame from base 1. V drops 7 bases and J drops 4 bases, leaving 14 bases in between.